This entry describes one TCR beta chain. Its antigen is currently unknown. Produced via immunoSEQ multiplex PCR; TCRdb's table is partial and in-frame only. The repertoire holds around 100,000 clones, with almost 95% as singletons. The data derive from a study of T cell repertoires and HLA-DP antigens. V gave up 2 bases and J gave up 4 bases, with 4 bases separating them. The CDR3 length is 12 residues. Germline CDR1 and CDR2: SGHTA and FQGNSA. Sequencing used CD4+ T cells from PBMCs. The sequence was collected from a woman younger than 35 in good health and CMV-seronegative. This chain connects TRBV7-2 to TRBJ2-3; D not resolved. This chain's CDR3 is CASSLFADTQYF. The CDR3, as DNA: TGTGCCAGCAGCTTATTCGCAGATACGCAGTATTTT.